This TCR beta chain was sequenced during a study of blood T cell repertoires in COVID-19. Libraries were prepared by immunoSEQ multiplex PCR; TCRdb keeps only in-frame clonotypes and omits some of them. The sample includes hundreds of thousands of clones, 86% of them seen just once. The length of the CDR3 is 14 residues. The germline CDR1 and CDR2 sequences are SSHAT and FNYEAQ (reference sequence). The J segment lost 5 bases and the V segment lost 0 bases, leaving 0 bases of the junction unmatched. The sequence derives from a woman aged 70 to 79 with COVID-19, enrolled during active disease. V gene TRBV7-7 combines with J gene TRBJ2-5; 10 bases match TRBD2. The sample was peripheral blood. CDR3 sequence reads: CASSLATSGETQYF. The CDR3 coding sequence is TGTGCCAGCAGCTTAGCGACTAGCGGGGAGACCCAGTACTTC.